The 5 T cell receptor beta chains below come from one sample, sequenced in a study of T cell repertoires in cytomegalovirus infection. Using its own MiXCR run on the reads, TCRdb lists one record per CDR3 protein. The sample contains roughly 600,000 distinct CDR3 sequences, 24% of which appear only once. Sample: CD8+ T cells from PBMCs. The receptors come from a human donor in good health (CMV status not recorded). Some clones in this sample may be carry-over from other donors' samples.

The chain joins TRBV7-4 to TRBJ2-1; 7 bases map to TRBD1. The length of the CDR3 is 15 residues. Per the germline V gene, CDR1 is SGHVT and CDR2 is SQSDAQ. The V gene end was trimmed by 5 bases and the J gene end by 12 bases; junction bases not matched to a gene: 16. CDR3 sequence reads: CASSDRVSRIPVQFF. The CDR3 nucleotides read TGTGCCAGCAGCGACAGGGTGTCGCGAATCCCCGTGCAGTTCTTC.

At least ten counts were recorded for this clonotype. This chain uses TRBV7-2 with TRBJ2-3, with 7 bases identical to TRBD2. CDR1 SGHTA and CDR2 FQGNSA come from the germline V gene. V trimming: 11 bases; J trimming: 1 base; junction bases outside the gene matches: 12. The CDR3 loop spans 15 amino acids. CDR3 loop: CAGEGPTWGTDTQYF. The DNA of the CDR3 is TGTGCCGGGGAGGGGCCTACCTGGGGCACAGATACGCAGTATTTT.

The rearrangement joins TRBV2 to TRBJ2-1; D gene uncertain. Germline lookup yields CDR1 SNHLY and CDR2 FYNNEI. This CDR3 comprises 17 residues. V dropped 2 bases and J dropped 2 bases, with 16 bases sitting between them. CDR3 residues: CASSETGPTFPYNEQFF. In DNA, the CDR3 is TGTGCCAGCAGTGAAACTGGGCCTACGTTCCCCTACAATGAGCAGTTCTTC.

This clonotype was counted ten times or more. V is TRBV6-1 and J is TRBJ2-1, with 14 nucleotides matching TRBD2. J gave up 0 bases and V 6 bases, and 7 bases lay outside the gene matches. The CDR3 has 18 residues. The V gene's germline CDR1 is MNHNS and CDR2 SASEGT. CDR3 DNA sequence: TGTGCCAGCAGCGGGGGACTAGCGGGGGAGAGCTCCTACAATGAGCAGTTCTTC. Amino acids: CASSGGLAGESSYNEQFF.

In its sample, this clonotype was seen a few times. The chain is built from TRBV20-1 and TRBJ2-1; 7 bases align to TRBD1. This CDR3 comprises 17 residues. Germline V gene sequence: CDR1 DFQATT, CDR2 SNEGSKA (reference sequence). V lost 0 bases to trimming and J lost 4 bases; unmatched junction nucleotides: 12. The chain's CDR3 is CSARERDSRSLYNEQFF. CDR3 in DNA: TGCAGTGCTAGAGAACGGGACAGTCGAAGCCTTTACAATGAGCAGTTCTTC.